Below are 5 T cell receptor delta chains sequenced from a single sample in a study of gamma-delta chains in newborns, infants, children. TCRdb used CATT to re-call clones from the reads. The sample carries about 3,300 delta-chain clones, 45% to 65% recorded once. Sequencing was performed on blood. These receptors were obtained from a child who received the measles vaccine.

With respect to this clone: A single base is all that separates this from a far larger clone, so a read error is likely. The chain links TRDV1 to TRDJ1; 13 bases line up with TRDD3. The length of the CDR3 is 18 residues. Germline V gene lookup returns CDR1 TSWWSYY and CDR2 QGS. The CDR3 loop is CALGLIIKLGDTSDELIF. In DNA, the CDR3 is TGTGCTCTTGGGCTAATTATTAAACTGGGGGATACGTCCGATGAACTCATCTTT.

By its share, this clone is medium-sized. V and J are TRDV1 and TRDJ1; D tentatively reads TRDD2 or TRDD3 (9 bases each). Per the germline V gene, CDR1 is TSWWSYY and CDR2 is QGS. The ends were cut back, 3 bases at V and 0 bases at J, with 26 bases in the middle. The CDR3 has 20 residues. Here the CDR3 reads CALGDLPFLLPGGYTDKLIF. CDR3 DNA sequence: TGTGCTCTTGGGGACCTACCCTTCCTACTCCCTGGGGGATACACCGATAAACTCATCTTT.

This chain uses TRDV1 with TRDJ1, with TRDD3 matching 8 bases. The CDR3 loop spans 19 amino acids. V dropped 2 bases and J dropped 4; count of bases not matched to a gene: 18. Germline V gene lookup returns CDR1 TSWWSYY and CDR2 QGS. The CDR3 protein is CALGEMPSFRWGYIDKLIF. CDR3 nucleotides: TGTGCTCTTGGGGAAATGCCCTCCTTCCGTTGGGGATACATCGATAAACTCATCTTT.

Turning to this clone: This may be a read error, as it is one base from a much larger clone. This chain's CDR3 is CALGEGLFVYWGIQGYTNKLIF. The CDR3 region has the DNA TGTGCTCTTGGGGAAGGACTTTTCGTCTACTGGGGGATCCAGGGGTACACCAATAAACTCATCTTT. The chain links TRDV1 to TRDJ1, with 10 positions matching TRDD3. Germline V gene data show CDR1 as TSWWSYY and CDR2 as QGS. The CDR3 is made up of 22 amino acids.

A remark on this clone: Being one base from a much bigger clone, this may be a read error. The rearrangement joins TRDV1 to TRDJ1, with D possibly being TRDD3 (8 bases). The ends were cut back, 5 bases at V and 1 base at J, with 35 bases in the middle. The germline V gene encodes CDR1 TSWWSYY and CDR2 QGS. The CDR3 spans 22 residues. CDR3 in amino acids: CALGNPTGFLRGGYSCTDKLIF. The CDR3, as DNA: TGTGCTCTTGGGAACCCGACCGGGTTCCTACGAGGGGGATATTCGTGCACCGATAAACTCATCTTT.